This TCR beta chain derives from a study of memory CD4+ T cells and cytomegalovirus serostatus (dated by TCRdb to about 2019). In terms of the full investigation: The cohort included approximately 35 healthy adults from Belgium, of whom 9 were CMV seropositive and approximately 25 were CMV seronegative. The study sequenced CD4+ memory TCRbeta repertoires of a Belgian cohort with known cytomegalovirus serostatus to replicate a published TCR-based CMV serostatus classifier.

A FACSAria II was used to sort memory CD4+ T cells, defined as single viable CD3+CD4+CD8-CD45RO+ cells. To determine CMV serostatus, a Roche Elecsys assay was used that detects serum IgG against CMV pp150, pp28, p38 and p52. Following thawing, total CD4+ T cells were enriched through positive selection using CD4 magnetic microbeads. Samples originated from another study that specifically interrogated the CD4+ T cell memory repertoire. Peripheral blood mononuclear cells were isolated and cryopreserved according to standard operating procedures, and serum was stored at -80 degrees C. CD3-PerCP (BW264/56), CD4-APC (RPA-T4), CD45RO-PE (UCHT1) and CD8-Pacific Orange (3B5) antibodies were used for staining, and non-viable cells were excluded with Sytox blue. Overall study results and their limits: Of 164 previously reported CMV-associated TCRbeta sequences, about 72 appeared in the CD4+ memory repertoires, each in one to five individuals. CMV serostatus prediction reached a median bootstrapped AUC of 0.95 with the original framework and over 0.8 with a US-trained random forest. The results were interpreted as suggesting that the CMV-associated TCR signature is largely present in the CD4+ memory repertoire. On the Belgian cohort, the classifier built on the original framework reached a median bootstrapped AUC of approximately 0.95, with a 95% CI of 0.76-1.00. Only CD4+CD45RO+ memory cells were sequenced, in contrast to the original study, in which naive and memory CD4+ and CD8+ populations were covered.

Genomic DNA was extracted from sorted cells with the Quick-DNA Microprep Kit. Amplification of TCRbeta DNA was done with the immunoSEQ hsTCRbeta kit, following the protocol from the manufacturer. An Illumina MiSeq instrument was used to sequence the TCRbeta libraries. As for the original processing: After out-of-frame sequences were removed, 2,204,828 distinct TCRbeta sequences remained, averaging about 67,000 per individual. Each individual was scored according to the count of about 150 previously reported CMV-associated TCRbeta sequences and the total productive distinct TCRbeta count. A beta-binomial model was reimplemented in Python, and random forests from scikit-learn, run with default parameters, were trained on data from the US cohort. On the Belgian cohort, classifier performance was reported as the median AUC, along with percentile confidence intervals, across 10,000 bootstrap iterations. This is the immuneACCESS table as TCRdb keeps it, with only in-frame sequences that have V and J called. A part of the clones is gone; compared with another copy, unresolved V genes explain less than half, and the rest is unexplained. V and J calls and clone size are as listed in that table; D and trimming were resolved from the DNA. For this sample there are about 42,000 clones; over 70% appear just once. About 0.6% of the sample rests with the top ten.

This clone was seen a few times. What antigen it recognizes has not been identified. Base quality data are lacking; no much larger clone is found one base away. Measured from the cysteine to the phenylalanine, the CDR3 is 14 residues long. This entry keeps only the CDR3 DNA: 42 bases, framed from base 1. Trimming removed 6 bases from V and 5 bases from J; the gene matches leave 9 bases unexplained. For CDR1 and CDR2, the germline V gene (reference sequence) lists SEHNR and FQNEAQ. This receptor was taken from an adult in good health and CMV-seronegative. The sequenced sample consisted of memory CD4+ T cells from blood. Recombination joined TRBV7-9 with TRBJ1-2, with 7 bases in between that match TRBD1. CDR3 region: CASSPVGTAYGYTF. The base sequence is TGTGCCAGCAGTCCCGTGGGGACAGCTTATGGCTACACCTTC.